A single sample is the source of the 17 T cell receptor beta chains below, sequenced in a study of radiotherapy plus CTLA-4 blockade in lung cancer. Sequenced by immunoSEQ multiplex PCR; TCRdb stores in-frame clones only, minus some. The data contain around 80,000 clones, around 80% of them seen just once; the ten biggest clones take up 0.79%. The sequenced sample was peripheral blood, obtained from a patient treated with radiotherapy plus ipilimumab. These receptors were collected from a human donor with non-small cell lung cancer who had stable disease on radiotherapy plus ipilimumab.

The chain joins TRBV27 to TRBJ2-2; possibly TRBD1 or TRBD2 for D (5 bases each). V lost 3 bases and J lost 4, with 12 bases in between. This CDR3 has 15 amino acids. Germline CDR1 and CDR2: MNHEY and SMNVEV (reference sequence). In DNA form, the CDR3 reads TGTGCCAGCAGTTTCTCCGGGACGTTCACCGGGGAGCTGTTTTTT. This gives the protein CASSFSGTFTGELFF.

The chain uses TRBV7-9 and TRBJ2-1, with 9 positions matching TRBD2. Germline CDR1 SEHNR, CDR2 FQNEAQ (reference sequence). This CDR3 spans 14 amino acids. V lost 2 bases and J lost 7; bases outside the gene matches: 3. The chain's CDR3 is CASSLLAGTNEQFF. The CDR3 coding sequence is TGTGCCAGCAGCTTACTAGCGGGGACGAATGAGCAGTTCTTC.

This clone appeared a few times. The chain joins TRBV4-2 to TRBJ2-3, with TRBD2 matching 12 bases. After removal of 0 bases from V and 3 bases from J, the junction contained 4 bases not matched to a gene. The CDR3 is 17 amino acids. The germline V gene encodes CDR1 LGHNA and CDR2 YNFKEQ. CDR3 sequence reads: CASSQDPTSGGTDTQYF. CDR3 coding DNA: TGTGCCAGCAGCCAAGACCCGACTAGCGGGGGAACAGATACGCAGTATTTT.

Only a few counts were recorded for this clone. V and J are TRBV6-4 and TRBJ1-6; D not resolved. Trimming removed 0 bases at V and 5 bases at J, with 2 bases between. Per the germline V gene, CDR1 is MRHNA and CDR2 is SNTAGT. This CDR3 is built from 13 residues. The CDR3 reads CASSDSDNSPLHF. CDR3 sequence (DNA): TGTGCCAGCAGTGACTCGGATAATTCACCCCTCCACTTT.

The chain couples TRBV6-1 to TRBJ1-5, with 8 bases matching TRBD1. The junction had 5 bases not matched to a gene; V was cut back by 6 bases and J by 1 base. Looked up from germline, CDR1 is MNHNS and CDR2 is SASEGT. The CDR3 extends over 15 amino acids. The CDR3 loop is CASRPDRGSNQPQHF. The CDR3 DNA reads TGTGCCAGCAGACCCGACAGGGGAAGCAATCAGCCCCAGCATTTT.

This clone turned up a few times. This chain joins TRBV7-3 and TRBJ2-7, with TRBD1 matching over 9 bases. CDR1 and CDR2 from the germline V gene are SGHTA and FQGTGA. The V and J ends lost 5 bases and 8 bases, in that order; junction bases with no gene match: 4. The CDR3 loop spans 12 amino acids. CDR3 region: CASSATGGQQYF. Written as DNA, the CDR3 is TGTGCCAGCAGCGCCACAGGGGGCCAGCAGTACTTC.

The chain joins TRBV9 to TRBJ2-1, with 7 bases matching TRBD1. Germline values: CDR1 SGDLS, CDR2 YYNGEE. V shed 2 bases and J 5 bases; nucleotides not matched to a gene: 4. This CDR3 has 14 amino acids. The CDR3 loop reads CASSVTGADNEQFF. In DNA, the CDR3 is TGTGCCAGCAGCGTCACAGGGGCGGACAATGAGCAGTTCTTC.

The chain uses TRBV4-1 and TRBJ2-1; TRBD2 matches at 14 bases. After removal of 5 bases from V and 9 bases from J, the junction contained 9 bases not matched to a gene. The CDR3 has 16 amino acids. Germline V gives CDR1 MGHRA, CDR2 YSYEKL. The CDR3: CASSARLAGGEGEQFF. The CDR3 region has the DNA TGCGCCAGCAGCGCCCGACTAGCGGGAGGGGAAGGTGAGCAGTTCTTC.

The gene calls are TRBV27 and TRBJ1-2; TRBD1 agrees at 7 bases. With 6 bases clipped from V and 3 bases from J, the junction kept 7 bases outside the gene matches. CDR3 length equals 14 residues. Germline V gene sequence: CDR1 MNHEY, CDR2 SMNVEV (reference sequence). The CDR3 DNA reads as TGTGCCAGCAGCCGTCGACAGGGTCACTATGGCTACACCTTC. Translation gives CASSRRQGHYGYTF.

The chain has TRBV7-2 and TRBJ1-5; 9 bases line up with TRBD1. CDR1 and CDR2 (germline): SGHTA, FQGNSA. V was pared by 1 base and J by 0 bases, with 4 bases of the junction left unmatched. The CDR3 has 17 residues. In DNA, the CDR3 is TGTGCCAGCAGCTTAGAAGGGACAGGGTTTAGCAATCAGCCCCAGCATTTT. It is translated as CASSLEGTGFSNQPQHF.

CDR3: CASTSPVVAGGYTF. The CDR3 nucleotides read TGTGCCAGCACCTCCCCAGTGGTCGCCGGTGGCTACACCTTC. The gene calls are TRBV28 and TRBJ1-2; D is unresolved. Germline V lookup: CDR1 MDHEN, CDR2 SYDVKM. Trimming removed 7 bases at V and 7 bases at J, with 19 bases between. This CDR3 contains 14 residues.

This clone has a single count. The CDR3 DNA sequence: TGTGCCAGCAGGTCCACCGGGGACATTGAAGCTTTCTTT. Amino acids: CASRSTGDIEAFF. The chain carries TRBV6-6 and TRBJ1-1, with D perhaps matching TRBD1 (6 bases). This CDR3 contains 13 residues. Between the trimmed V and J ends, which lost 6 bases and 7 bases, there was a span of 15 bases. Germline V lookup: CDR1 MNHNY, CDR2 SVGAGI (reference sequence).

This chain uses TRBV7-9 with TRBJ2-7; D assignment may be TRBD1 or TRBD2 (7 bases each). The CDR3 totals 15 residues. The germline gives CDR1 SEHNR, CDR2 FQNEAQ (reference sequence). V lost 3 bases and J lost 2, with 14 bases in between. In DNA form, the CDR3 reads TGTGCCAGCAGCTTGGGAGGGGGCGCAACCTACGAGCAGTACTTC. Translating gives CASSLGGGATYEQYF. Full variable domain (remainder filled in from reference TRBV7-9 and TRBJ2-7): DTGVSQNPRHKITKRGQNVTFRCDPISEHNRLYWYRQTLGQGPEFLTYFQNEAQLEKSRLLSDRFSAERPKGSFSTLEIQRTEQGDSAMYLCASSLGGGATYEQYFGPGTRLTVT.

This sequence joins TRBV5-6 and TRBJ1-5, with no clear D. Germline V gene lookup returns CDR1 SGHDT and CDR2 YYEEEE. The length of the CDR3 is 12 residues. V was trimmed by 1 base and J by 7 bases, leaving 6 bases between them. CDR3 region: CASSLLGQPQHF. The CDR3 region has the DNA TGTGCCAGCAGCTTGTTGGGACAGCCCCAGCATTTT.

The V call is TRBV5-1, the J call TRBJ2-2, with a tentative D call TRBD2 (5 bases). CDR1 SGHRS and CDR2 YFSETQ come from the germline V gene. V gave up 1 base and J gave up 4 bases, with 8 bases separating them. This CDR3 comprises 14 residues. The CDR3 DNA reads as TGCGCCAGCAGCTTGACGGGGTTCACCGGGGAGCTGTTTTTT. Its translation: CASSLTGFTGELFF.

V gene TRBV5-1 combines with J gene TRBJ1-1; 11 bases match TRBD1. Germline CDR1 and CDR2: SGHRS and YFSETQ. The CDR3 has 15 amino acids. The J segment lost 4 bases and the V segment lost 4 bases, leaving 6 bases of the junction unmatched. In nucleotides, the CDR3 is TGCGCCAGCAGCAAGGACAGGGGGCGTCTCACTGAAGCTTTCTTT. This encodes CASSKDRGRLTEAFF.

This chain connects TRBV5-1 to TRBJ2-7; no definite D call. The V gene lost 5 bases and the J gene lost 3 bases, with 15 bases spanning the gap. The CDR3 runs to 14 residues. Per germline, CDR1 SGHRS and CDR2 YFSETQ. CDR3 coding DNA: TGCGCCAGCAGGATCGGGCAGGTCGGCTACGAGCAGTACTTC. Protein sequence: CASRIGQVGYEQYF.